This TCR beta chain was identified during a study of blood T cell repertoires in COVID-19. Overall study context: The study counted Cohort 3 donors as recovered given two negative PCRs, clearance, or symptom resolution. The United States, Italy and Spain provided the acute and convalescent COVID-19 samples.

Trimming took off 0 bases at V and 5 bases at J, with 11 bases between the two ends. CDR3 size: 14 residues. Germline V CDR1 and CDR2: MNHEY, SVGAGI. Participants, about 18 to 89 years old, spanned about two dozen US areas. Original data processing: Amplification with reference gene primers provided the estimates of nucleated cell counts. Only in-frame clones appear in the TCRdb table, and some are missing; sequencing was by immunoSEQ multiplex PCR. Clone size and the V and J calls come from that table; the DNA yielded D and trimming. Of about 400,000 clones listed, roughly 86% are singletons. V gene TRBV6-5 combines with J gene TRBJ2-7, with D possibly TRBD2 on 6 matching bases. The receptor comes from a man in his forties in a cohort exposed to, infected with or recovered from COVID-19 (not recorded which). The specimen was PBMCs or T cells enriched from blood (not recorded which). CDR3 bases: TGTGCCAGCAGTTACTCCCCTAGCGACCACGAGCAGTACTTC. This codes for CASSYSPSDHEQYF.